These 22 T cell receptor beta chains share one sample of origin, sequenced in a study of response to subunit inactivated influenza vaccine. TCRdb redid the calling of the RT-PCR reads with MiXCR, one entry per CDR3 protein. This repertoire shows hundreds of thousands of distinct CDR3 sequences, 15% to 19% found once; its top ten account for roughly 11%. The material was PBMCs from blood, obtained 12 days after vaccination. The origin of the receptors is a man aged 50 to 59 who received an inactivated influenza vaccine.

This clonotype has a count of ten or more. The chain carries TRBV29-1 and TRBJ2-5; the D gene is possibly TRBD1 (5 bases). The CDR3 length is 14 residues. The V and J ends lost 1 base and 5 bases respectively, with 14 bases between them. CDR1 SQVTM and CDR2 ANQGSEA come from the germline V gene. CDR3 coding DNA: TGCAGCGTTGAAGCCATCGAGGACATGGAGACCCAGTACTTC. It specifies CSVEAIEDMETQYF.

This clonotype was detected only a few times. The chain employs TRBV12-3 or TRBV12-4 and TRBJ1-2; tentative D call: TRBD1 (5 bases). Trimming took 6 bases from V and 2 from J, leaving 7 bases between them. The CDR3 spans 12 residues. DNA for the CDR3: TGTGCCAGCAGAGACAGCAACTATGGCTACACCTTC. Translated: CASRDSNYGYTF.

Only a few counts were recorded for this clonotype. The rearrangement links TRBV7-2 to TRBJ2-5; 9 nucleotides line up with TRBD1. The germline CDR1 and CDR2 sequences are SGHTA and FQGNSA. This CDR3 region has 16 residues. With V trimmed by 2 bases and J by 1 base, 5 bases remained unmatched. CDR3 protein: CASSLSTGQGQETQYF. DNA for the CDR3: TGTGCCAGCAGCTTATCGACGGGACAGGGCCAAGAGACCCAGTACTTC. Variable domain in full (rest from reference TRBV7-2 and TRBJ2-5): GAGVSQSPSNKVTEKGKDVELRCDPISGHTALYWYRQSLGQGLEFLIYFQGNSAPDKSGLPSDRFSAERTGGSVSTLTIQRTQQEDSAVYLCASSLSTGQGQETQYFGPGTRLLVL.

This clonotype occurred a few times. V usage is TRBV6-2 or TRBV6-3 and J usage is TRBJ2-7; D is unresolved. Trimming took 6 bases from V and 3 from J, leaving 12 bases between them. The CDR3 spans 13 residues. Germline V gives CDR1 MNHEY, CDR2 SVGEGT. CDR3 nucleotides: TGTGCCAGCAGAGACTCAGTCCTCTACGAGCAGTACTTC. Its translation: CASRDSVLYEQYF.

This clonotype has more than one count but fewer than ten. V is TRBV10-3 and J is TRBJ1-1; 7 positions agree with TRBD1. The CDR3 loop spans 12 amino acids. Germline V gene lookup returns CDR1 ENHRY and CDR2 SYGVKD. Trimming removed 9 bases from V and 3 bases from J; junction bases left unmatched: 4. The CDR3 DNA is TGTGCCATTTCCGGGACAGACACTGAAGCTTTCTTT. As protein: CAISGTDTEAFF.

CDR3 sequence: CASSIPDSTSTDTQYF. In DNA, the CDR3 is TGTGCCAGCAGCATCCCGGACAGCACTAGCACAGATACGCAGTATTTT. The chain uses TRBV5-6 and TRBJ2-3, with D possibly matching TRBD1 (6 bases). CDR3 size: 16 residues. V was clipped by 4 bases and J by 0 bases, with 15 bases between them. Germline CDR1 is SGHDT and CDR2 is YYEEEE.

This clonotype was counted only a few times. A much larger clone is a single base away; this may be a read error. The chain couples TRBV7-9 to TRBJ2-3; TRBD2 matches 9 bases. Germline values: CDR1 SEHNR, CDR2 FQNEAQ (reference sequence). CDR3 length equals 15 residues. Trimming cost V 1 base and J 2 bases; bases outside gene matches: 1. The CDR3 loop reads CASSLVAGVTDTQYF. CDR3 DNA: TGTGCCAGCAGCTTAGTAGCGGGGGTCACAGATACGCAGTATTTT.

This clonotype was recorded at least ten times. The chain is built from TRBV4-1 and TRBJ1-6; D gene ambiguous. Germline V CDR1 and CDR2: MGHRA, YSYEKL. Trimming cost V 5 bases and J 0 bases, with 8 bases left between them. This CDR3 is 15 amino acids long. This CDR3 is CASSDDSSYNSPLHF. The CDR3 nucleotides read TGCGCCAGCAGCGATGATAGCTCCTATAATTCACCCCTCCACTTT.

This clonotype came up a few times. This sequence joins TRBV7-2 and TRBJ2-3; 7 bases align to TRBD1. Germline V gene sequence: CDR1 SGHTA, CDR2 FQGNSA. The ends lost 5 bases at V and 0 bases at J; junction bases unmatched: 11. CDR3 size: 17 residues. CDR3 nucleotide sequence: TGTGCCAGCAGCCGTACCCCCCCGGGACAGAGCACAGATACGCAGTATTTT. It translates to CASSRTPPGQSTDTQYF.

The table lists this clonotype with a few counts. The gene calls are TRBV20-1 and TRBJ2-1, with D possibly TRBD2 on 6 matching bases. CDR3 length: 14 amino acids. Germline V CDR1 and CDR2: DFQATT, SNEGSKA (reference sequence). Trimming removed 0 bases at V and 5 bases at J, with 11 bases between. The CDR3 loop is CSARDGGSDNEQFF. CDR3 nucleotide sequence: TGCAGTGCTAGAGATGGAGGGAGCGACAATGAGCAGTTCTTC.

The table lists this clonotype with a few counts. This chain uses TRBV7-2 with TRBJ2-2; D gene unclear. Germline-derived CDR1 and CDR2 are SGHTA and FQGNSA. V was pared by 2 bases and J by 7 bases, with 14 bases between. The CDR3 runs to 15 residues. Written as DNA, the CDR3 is TGTGCCAGCAGCTTACGGATGAGATTTGTCGGGGAGCTGTTTTTT. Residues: CASSLRMRFVGELFF.

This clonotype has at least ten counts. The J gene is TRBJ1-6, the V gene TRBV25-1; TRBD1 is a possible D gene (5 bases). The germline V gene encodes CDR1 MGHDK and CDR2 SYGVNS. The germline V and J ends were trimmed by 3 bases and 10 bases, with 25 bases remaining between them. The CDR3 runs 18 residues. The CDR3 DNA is TGTGCCAGCAGTGATTCTTGGAGGGGCTCGGGTGGAATCTCACCCCTCCACTTT. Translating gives CASSDSWRGSGGISPLHF.

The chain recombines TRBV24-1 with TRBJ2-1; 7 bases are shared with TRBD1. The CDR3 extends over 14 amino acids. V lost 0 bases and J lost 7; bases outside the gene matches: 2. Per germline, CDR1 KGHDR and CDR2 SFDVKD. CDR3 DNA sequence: TGTGCCACCAGTGATTTGGTCAGGGGGAATGAGCAGTTCTTC. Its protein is CATSDLVRGNEQFF.

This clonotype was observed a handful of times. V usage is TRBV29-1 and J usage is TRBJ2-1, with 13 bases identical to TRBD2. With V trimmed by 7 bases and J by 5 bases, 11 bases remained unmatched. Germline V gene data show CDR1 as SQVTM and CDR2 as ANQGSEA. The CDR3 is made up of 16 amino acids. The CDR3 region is CSAMGTSGVWDNEQFF. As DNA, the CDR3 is TGCAGCGCAATGGGGACTAGCGGGGTGTGGGACAATGAGCAGTTCTTC.

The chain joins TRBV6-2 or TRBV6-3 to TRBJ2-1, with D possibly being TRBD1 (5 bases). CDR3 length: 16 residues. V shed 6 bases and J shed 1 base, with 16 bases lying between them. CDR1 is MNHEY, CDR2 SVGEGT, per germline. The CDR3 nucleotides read TGTGCCAGCAGGCCAAGGCAGGGTTGGTCCTACAATGAGCAGTTCTTC. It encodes CASRPRQGWSYNEQFF.

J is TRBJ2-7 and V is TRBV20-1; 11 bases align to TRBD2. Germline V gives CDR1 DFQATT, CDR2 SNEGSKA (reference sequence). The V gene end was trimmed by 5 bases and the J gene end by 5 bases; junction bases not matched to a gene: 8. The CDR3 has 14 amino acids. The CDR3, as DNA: TGCAGTGCTGGACCGGGACTAGCGGTTCACGAGCAGTACTTC. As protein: CSAGPGLAVHEQYF.

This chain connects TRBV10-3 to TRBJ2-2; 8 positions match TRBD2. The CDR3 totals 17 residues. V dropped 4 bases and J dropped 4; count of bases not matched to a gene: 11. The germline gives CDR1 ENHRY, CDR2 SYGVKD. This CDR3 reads CAISGPARGLGTGELFF. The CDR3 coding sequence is TGTGCCATCAGTGGGCCCGCTAGGGGACTAGGCACCGGGGAGCTGTTTTTT.

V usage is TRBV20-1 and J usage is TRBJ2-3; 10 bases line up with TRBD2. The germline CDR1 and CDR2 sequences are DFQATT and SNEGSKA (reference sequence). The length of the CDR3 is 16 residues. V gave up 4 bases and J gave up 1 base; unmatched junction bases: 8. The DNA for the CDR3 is TGCAGTGCTATTAAGCGGGGGGGCCGGCGCACAGATACGCAGTATTTT. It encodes CSAIKRGGRRTDTQYF.

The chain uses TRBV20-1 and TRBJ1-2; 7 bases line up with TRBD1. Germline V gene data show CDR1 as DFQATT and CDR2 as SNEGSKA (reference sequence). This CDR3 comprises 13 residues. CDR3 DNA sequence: TGCACCCTGCGGAGACAGGGAAACTATGGCTACACCTTC. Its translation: CTLRRQGNYGYTF.

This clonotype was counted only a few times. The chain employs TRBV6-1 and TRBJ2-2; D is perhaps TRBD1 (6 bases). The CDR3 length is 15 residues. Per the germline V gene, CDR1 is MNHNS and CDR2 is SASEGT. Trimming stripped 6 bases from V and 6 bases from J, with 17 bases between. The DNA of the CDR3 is TGTGCCAGCAGCATCTGGGACAAATGGGCCGGGGAGCTGTTTTTT. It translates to CASSIWDKWAGELFF.

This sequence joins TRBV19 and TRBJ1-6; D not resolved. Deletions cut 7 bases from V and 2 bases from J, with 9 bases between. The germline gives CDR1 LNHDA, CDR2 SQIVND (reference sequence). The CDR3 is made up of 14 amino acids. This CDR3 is CASTQIAYNSPLHF. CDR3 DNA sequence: TGTGCCAGTACGCAGATTGCCTATAATTCACCCCTCCACTTT.

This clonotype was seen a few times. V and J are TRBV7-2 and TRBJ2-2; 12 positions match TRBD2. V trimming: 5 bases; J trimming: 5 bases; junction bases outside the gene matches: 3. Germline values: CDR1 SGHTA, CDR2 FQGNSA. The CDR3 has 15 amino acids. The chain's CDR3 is CASSGGLAGTGELFF. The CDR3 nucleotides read TGTGCCAGCAGCGGAGGACTAGCGGGAACCGGGGAGCTGTTTTTT.